The T cell receptor (beta chain) under discussion was sequenced for a study of cytomegalovirus exposure and HLA in healthy donors. The wider study: Ancestry clustering placed about 86% of around 400 genotyped donors in the Caucasian-associated cluster. Study-level points and caveats: Association with HLA alleles at 0.05 false discovery rate was found for roughly 17,000 TCR beta sequences in a later analysis.

This PCR relied on a set of 60 Vbeta primers and 13 Jbeta primers. In the authors' methods: In a later analysis, 60 million to 90 million unique TCR beta chains included roughly 11 million shared by two or more donors. Sequencing was performed with immunoSEQ multiplex PCR; in TCRdb, only in-frame clones are kept and a portion is missing. The DNA gave D and trimming, while V, J and clone size come from that table. The sample lists some 180,000 clones, around 87% occurring once. Points on this clone: The target antigen is unknown.

The length of the CDR3 is 13 residues. Trimming cost V 3 bases and J 5 bases, with 10 bases left between them. Germline CDR1 SGHDT, CDR2 YYEEEE. All the people who gave samples were healthy bone marrow donors. The chain employs TRBV5-6 and TRBJ2-3, with TRBD1 as a possible D gene (5 bases). The sample comprised PBMCs. The receptor's source is a boy aged 2 to 9 in good health and CMV-seronegative. The CDR3 DNA sequence: TGTGCCAGCAGCTGGACAATGGGAGATACGCAGTATTTT. Protein sequence: CASSWTMGDTQYF.